This T cell receptor beta chain originates from a study of cytomegalovirus exposure and HLA in healthy donors. The PCR had 60 Vbeta and 13 Jbeta primers. Sequenced by immunoSEQ multiplex PCR; TCRdb stores in-frame clones only, minus some. The sample records over 200,000 clones, 82% being singletons. Looked up from germline, CDR1 is MNHEY and CDR2 is SVGAGI. The CDR3 is 16 amino acids. Sequencing was performed on PBMCs. The receptor comes from a woman aged 40-49 years in good health and CMV-seropositive. The chain uses TRBV6-5 and TRBJ2-5, with TRBD1 matching over 7 bases. The DNA matches TRBJ2-7 better at its end, which makes the J call doubtful. CDR3 residues: CASSWVGGQGAYEQYF. The CDR3 bases are TGTGCCAGCAGTTGGGTAGGGGGCCAGGGCGCCTACGAGCAGTACTTC.